The source of this TCR beta chain is a study of shared clonotypes between healthy human individuals. CDR1 DFQATT and CDR2 SNEGSKA come from the germline V gene (reference sequence). With 5 bases removed from V and 4 bases from J, the gap between germline ends came to 8 bases. CDR3 size: 11 residues. Several immunoSEQ plates received, in even portions, the genomic DNA of each subset. Libraries were prepared by immunoSEQ multiplex PCR; TCRdb keeps only in-frame clonotypes and omits some of them. This sample has about 500,000 clones, with 70% to 80% found just once. Some 92 million PBMCs per unsorted sample were used for genomic DNA.

V usage is TRBV20-1 and J usage is TRBJ1-2; D unresolved. The specimen was PBMCs. The sequence was collected from a woman aged 40 to 50 in good health. Some clones in this sample may be carry-over from other donors' samples. This chain's CDR3 is CSASALYGYTF. For the CDR3, the DNA is TGCAGTGCTTCGGCGCTCTATGGCTACACCTTC.